This T cell receptor (beta chain) was documented in a study of blood T cells in healthy people across ages. General study results and limits: Older age coincided with a roughly linear decline in TCR beta diversity per million T cells.

V was trimmed by 1 base and J by 5 bases, leaving 8 bases between them. The CDR3 extends over 12 amino acids. Germline loops: CDR1 DFQATT, CDR2 SNEGSKA (reference sequence). Through a sample-barcoded 5' primer and a J-beta primer mix, a second PCR was run for about 7 to 12 cycles. Each cDNA molecule was tagged by a template-switch adaptor with 12 random nucleotides. TCRdb re-called the 5' RACE reads with MiXCR, one entry per CDR3 protein. Of hundreds of thousands of distinct CDR3 sequences listed, less than 35% were seen once; the top ten hold about 15%. This clonotype has a handful of counts. Antigen unknown. Roughly 9 milliliters of peripheral blood were drawn from each donor.

The gene calls are TRBV20-1 and TRBJ1-1; no definite D call. The receptor comes from a woman over 75 in good health. The material sequenced was blood. The CDR3 DNA follows: TGCAGTGCTAGAGTAATAGGGACTGAAGCTTTCTTT. It yields the protein CSARVIGTEAFF.